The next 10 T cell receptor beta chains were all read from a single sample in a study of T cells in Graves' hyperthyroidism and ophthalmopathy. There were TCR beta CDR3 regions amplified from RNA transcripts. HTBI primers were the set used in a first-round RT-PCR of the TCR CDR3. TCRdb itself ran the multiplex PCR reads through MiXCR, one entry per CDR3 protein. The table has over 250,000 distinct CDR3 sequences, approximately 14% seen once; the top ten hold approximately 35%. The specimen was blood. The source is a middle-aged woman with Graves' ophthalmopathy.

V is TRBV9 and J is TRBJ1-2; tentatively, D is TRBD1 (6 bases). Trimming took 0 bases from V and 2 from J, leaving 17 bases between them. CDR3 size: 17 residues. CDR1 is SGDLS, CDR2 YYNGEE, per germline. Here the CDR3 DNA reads TGTGCCAGCAGCGTAGGCGGCCCTCAGGGACAAAACTATGGCTACACCTTC. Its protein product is CASSVGGPQGQNYGYTF.

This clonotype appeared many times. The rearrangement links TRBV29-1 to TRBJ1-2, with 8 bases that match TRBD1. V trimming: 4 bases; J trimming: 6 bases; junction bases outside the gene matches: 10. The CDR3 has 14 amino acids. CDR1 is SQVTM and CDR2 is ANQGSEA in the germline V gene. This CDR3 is CSVGRNQGAHGYTF. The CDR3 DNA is TGCAGCGTTGGCCGGAATCAGGGGGCTCATGGCTACACCTTC.

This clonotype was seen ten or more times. The CDR3 bases are TGTGCCAGTAGTAAGGCGGTGGGTTCTGGCTACACCTTC. It codes for CASSKAVGSGYTF. V and J are TRBV19 and TRBJ1-2; D is undetermined. The CDR3 has 13 amino acids. Germline V gene sequence: CDR1 LNHDA, CDR2 SQIVND (reference sequence). Trimming removed 4 bases from V and 7 bases from J, with 13 bases in between. Full variable domain (missing parts from reference TRBV19 and TRBJ1-2): DGGITQSPKYLFRKEGQNVTLSCEQNLNHDAMYWYRQDPGQGLRLIYYSQIVNDFQKGDIAEGYSVSREKKESFPLTVTSAQKNPTAFYLCASSKAVGSGYTFGSGTRLTVV.

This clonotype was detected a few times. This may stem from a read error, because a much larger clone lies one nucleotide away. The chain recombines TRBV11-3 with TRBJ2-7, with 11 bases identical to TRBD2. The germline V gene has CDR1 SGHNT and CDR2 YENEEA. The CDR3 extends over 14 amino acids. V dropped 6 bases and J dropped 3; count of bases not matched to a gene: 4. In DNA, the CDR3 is TGTGCCAGCAGACCGGGACTAGCGGTCTACGAGCAGTACTTC. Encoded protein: CASRPGLAVYEQYF.

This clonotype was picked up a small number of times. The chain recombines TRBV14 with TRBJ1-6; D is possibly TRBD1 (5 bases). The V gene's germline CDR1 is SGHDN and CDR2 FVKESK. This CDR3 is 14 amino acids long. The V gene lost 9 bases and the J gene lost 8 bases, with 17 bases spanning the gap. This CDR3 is CASSAGTEYSPLHF. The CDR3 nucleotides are TGTGCCAGTAGCGCCGGGACGGAGTATTCACCCCTCCACTTT.

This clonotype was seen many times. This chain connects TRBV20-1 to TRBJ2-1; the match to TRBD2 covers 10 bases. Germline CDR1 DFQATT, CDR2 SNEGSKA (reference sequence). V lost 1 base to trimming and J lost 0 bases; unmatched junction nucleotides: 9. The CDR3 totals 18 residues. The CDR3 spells CSARGTSGTLSSYNEQFF. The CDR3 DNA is TGCAGTGCTAGAGGGACTAGCGGCACACTTTCCTCCTACAATGAGCAGTTCTTC.

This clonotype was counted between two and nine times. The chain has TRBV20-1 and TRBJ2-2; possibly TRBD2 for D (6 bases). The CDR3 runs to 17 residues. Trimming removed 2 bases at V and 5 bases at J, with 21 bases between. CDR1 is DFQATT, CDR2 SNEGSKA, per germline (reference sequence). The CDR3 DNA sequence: TGCAGTGCTAGAACCCGTCGTGAAACGGGGGAAACCGGGGAGCTGTTTTTT. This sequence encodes CSARTRRETGETGELFF.

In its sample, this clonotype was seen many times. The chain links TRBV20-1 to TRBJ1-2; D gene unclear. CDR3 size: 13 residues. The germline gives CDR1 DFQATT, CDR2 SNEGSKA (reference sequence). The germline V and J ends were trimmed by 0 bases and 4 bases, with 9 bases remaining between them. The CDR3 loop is CSARDRFGYGYTF. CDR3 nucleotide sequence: TGCAGTGCTAGAGATAGATTTGGCTATGGCTACACCTTC.

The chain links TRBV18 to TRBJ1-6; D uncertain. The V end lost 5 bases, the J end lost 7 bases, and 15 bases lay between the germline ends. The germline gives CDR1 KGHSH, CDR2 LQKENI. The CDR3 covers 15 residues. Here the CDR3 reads CASSGTSRLNSPLHF. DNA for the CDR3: TGTGCCAGCTCAGGAACGTCCAGACTGAATTCACCCCTCCACTTT.

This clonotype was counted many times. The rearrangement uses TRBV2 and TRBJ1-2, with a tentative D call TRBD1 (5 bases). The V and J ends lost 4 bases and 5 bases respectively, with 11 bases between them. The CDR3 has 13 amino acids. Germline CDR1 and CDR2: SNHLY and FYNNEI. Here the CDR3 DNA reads TGTGCCAGCAGTGGGGGACGGAATTATGGCTACACCTTC. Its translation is CASSGGRNYGYTF.